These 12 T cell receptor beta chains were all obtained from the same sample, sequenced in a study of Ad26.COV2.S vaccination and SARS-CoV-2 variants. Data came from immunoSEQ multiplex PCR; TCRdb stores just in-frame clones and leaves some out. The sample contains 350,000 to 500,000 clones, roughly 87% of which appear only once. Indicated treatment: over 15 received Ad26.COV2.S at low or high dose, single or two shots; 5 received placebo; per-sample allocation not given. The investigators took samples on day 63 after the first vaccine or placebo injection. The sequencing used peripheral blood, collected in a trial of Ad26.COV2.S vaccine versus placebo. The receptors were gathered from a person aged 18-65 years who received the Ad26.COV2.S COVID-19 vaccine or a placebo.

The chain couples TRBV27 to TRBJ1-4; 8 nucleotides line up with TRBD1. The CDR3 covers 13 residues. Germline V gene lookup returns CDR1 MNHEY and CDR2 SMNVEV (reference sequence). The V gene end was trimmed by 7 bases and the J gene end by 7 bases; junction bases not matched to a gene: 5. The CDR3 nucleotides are TGTGCCAGCACGGACAGGGATTTTGAAAAACTGTTTTTT. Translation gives CASTDRDFEKLFF.

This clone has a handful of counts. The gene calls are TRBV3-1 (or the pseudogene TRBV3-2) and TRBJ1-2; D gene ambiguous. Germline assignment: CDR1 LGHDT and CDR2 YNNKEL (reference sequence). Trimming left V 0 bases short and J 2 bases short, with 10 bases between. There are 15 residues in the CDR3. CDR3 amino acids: CASSQEVAENYGYTF. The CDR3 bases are TGTGCCAGCAGCCAAGAGGTCGCGGAGAACTATGGCTACACCTTC.

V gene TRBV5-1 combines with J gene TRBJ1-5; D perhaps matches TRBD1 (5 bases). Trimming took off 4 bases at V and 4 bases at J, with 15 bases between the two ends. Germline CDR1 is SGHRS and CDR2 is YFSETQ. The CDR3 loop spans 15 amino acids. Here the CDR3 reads CASSLFGTPNQPQHF. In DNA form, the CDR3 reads TGCGCCAGCAGCCTGTTTGGGACCCCTAATCAGCCCCAGCATTTT.

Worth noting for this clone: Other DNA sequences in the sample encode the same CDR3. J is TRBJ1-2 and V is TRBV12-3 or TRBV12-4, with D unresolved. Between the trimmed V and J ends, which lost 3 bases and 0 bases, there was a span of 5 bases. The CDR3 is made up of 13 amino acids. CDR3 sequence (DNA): TGTGCCAGCAGTTTTCGATCTAACTATGGCTACACCTTC. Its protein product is CASSFRSNYGYTF.

The CDR3: CASEISGGRGQYF. CDR3 coding DNA: TGTGCCAGCGAGATCTCGGGGGGCCGGGGGCAGTATTTT. The rearrangement uses TRBV28 and TRBJ2-3; D is perhaps TRBD2 (7 bases). Between the trimmed V and J ends, which lost 8 bases and 11 bases, there was a span of 20 bases. Germline-derived CDR1 and CDR2 are MDHEN and SYDVKM. The CDR3 spans 13 residues.

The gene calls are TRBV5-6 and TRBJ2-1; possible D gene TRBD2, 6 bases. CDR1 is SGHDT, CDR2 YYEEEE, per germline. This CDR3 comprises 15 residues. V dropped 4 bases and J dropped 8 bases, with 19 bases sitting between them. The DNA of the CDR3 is TGTGCCAGCAGCCATGCCGGGGAGGCTGTCCATGAGCAGTTCTTC. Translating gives CASSHAGEAVHEQFF.

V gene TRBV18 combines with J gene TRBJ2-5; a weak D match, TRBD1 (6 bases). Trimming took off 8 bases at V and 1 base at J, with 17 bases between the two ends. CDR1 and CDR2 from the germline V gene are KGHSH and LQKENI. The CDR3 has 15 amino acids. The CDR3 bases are TGTGCCAGCACCCCGGACAGAAACCTCCAAGAGACCCAGTACTTC. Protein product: CASTPDRNLQETQYF.

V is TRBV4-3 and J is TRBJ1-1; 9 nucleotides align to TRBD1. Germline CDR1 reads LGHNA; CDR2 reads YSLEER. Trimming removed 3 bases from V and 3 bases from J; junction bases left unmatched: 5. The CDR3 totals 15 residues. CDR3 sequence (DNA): TGCGCCAGCAGCCAGGGACAGGGTAGGGACACTGAAGCTTTCTTT. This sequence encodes CASSQGQGRDTEAFF.

CDR3: CASSAQMNQPQHF. CDR3 nucleotide sequence: TGTGCCAGCTCAGCCCAGATGAATCAGCCCCAGCATTTT. V gene TRBV5-6 combines with J gene TRBJ1-5; D gene unclear. The CDR3 spans 13 residues. Germline-derived CDR1 and CDR2 are SGHDT and YYEEEE. V was shortened by 7 bases and J by 4 bases, with 12 bases between the two germline ends.

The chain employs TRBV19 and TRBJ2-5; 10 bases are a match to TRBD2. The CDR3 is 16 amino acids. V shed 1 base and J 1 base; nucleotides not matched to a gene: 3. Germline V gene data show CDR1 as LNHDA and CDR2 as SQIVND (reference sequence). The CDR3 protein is CASSIVAGGLQETQYF. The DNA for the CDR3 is TGTGCCAGTAGTATAGTAGCGGGAGGCCTCCAAGAGACCCAGTACTTC.

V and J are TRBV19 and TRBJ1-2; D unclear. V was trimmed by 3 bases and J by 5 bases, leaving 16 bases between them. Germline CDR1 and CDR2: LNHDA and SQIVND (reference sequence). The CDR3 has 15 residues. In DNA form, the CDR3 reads TGTGCCAGTAGTATGTGGGATAGGACCCTTTATGGCTACACCTTC. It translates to CASSMWDRTLYGYTF.

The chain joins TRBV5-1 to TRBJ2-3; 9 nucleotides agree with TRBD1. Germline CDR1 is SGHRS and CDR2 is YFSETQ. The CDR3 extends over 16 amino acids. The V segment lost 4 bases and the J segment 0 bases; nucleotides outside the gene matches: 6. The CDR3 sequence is CASSVYRGHSTDTQYF. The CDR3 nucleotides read TGCGCCAGCAGCGTATACAGGGGGCATAGCACAGATACGCAGTATTTT.